This paragraph reports one T cell receptor beta chain. The antigen is unknown. Amplified regions were TCR beta CDR3 sequences from RNA transcripts. First-round RT-PCR targeting the TCR CDR3 was performed with the HTBI primer set. TCRdb re-analysed the multiplex PCR reads in MiXCR, keeping a single row per CDR3 protein. The repertoire holds around 690,000 distinct CDR3 sequences, with about 20% as singletons. This entry belongs to a study of T cells in Graves' hyperthyroidism and ophthalmopathy. Notes on the study in general: Most expanded thyroid clonotypes above 0.001 recurred in blood. The model made its ophthalmopathy prediction, and onset followed a median about 5.9 months later.

Trimming took off 0 bases at V and 7 bases at J, with 12 bases between the two ends. CDR3 length: 15 amino acids. Germline CDR1 LGHNA, CDR2 YSLEER. Input material: blood. This chain joins TRBV4-3 and TRBJ2-2; no definite D call. The sequence came from a man aged 25 to 40 with Graves' ophthalmopathy. Here the CDR3 DNA reads TGCGCCAGCAGCCAAGAATACGGGTTGGGCGGGGAGCTGTTTTTT. Encoded protein: CASSQEYGLGGELFF.